The next 25 T cell receptor beta chains were all read from a single sample in a study of cytomegalovirus exposure and HLA in healthy donors. It was with 60 Vbeta and 13 Jbeta primers that the PCR ran. Method: immunoSEQ multiplex PCR; TCRdb's copy keeps in-frame clones and lacks some. The table lists about 40,000 clones, about 50% of them singletons. Sequencing was done on a sample of PBMCs. These receptors originate from a human donor in good health.

This chain connects TRBV19 to TRBJ2-2, with D possibly TRBD2 on 6 matching bases. The V end lost 11 bases, the J end lost 5 bases, and 12 bases lay between the germline ends. CDR1 LNHDA and CDR2 SQIVND come from the germline V gene (reference sequence). CDR3 size: 12 residues. CDR3 nucleotide sequence: TGTGCCGGAGGGCTGGGGACCGGGGAGCTGTTTTTT. Encoded protein: CAGGLGTGELFF. Looking up the rest from reference TRBV19 and TRBJ2-2 gives the full variable domain: DGGITQSPKYLFRKEGQNVTLSCEQNLNHDAMYWYRQDPGQGLRLIYYSQIVNDFQKGDIAEGYSVSREKKESFPLTVTSAQKNPTAFYLCAGGLGTGELFFGEGSRLTVL.

The rearrangement links TRBV5-1 to TRBJ1-1; 8 bases agree with TRBD1. Germline V gives CDR1 SGHRS, CDR2 YFSETQ. Trimming at V came to 4 bases and at J to 11 bases, leaving 19 bases not matched to a gene. CDR3 length: 16 residues. In DNA, the CDR3 is TGCGCCAGCAGCCCTTTTCCAGGACAGGGTATTCTCGAGGCTTTCTTT. Amino acids: CASSPFPGQGILEAFF.

V usage is TRBV7-2 and J usage is TRBJ2-4; 9 nucleotides agree with TRBD1. Germline values: CDR1 SGHTA, CDR2 FQGNSA. The V gene end was trimmed by 5 bases and the J gene end by 1 base; junction bases not matched to a gene: 6. This CDR3 contains 16 residues. The DNA of the CDR3 is TGTGCCAGCAGCCTTACCGGGACAGGGGCCAAAAACATTCAGTACTTC. This translates into CASSLTGTGAKNIQYF. The full variable domain, completed using reference TRBV7-2 and TRBJ2-4, is GAGVSQSPSNKVTEKGKDVELRCDPISGHTALYWYRQSLGQGLEFLIYFQGNSAPDKSGLPSDRFSAERTGGSVSTLTIQRTQQEDSAVYLCASSLTGTGAKNIQYFGAGTRLSVL.

This clone showed up just a few times. The chain uses TRBV9 and TRBJ2-4; 12 positions agree with TRBD1. The CDR3 is 18 amino acids. V shed 3 bases and J 1 base; nucleotides not matched to a gene: 8. The V gene's germline CDR1 is SGDLS and CDR2 YYNGEE. In DNA form, the CDR3 reads TGTGCCAGCAGCGCCGGGACAGGGGGCGGTGTTGCCAAAAACATTCAGTACTTC. Translated, it gives CASSAGTGGGVAKNIQYF.

This chain connects TRBV9 to TRBJ2-1, with 9 bases fitting TRBD1. Looked up from germline, CDR1 is SGDLS and CDR2 is YYNGEE. With V trimmed by 3 bases and J by 4 bases, 5 bases remained unmatched. The CDR3 runs to 15 residues. CDR3 sequence reads: CASSERDRVYNEQFF. In nucleotides, the CDR3 is TGTGCCAGCAGCGAGAGGGACAGGGTGTACAATGAGCAGTTCTTC.

The V gene is TRBV11-2, the J gene TRBJ2-7, with 15 bases identical to TRBD2. The CDR3 spans 16 residues. Germline CDR1 SGHAT, CDR2 FQNNGV. The J segment lost 9 bases and the V segment lost 3 bases, leaving 9 bases of the junction unmatched. The DNA for the CDR3 is TGTGCCAGCAGCTTCGAAGGGACTAGCGGGAGGTTCGGGCAGTACTTC. Its protein product is CASSFEGTSGRFGQYF.

This clone was observed a single time. This sequence joins TRBV2 and TRBJ2-2; 8 bases fit TRBD2. With 2 bases clipped from V and 5 bases from J, the junction kept 1 base outside the gene matches. The germline V gene encodes CDR1 SNHLY and CDR2 FYNNEI. This CDR3 is 14 amino acids long. For the CDR3, the DNA is TGTGCCAGCAGTGAAAGACTAGCGACCGGGGAGCTGTTTTTT. This codes for CASSERLATGELFF.

In this sample, this clone turned up a few times. The chain carries TRBV5-4 and TRBJ1-3; D is ambiguous. The length of the CDR3 is 16 residues. CDR1 SGHNT and CDR2 YYREEE come from the germline V gene (reference sequence). V was pared by 1 base and J by 0 bases, with 11 bases between. For the CDR3, the DNA is TGTGCCAGCAGCTTGTCCCGGACTGGCTCTGGAAACACCATATATTTT. Encoded protein: CASSLSRTGSGNTIYF.

The V and J genes are TRBV5-4 and TRBJ1-1; 10 bases map to TRBD1. From germline, CDR1 is SGHNT and CDR2 YYREEE (reference sequence). CDR3 length equals 14 residues. The ends lost 3 bases at V and 11 bases at J; junction bases unmatched: 10. CDR3 in amino acids: CASSWDRGSTKAFF. The CDR3 DNA reads TGTGCCAGCAGCTGGGACAGGGGCTCAACCAAGGCTTTCTTT.

This clone was observed a few times. The CDR3 nucleotides are TGTGCCAGCAGCGTAGACGTAGGGGGAAGCTACGAGCAGTACTTC. Residues: CASSVDVGGSYEQYF. The chain uses TRBV9 and TRBJ2-7, with a possible D match to TRBD1 (6 bases). The CDR3 has 15 residues. The germline V gene has CDR1 SGDLS and CDR2 YYNGEE. Trimming took 0 bases from V and 3 from J, leaving 13 bases between them.

The genes are TRBV27 and TRBJ1-2; TRBD1 matches 9 bases. The CDR3 is 14 amino acids. Germline trimming cut 6 bases from V and 4 bases from J; bases unmatched to any gene: 6. CDR1 is MNHEY, CDR2 SMNVEV, per germline (reference sequence). In DNA, the CDR3 is TGTGCCAGCAGGGACAGGGGTTCAGGCTATGGCTACACCTTC. Encoded protein: CASRDRGSGYGYTF.

J is TRBJ2-5 and V is TRBV5-1; possibly TRBD1 for D (6 bases). V lost 2 bases, J lost 2 bases, and 16 bases lay in between. Germline V gene data show CDR1 as SGHRS and CDR2 as YFSETQ. The length of the CDR3 is 16 residues. The CDR3 here is CASSFEGTRLQETQYF. The CDR3 DNA reads as TGCGCCAGCAGCTTCGAAGGGACAAGGCTACAAGAGACCCAGTACTTC. The complete variable domain, with remaining parts taken from reference TRBV5-1 and TRBJ2-5, reads KAGVTQTPRYLIKTRGQQVTLSCSPISGHRSVSWYQQTPGQGLQFLFEYFSETQRNKGNFPGRFSGRQFSNSRSEMNVSTLELGDSALYLCASSFEGTRLQETQYFGPGTRLLVL.

This rearrangement joins TRBV6-5 to TRBJ1-2; 8 positions agree with TRBD1. CDR1 and CDR2 from the germline V gene are MNHEY and SVGAGI. The CDR3 runs to 13 residues. The junction had 8 bases not matched to a gene; V was cut back by 6 bases and J by 8 bases. CDR3: CASSLTGVEGYTF. DNA for the CDR3: TGTGCCAGCAGCTTGACAGGGGTTGAAGGCTACACCTTC.

The DNA of the CDR3 is TGCGCCAGCAGCCCCGTGGGGGGGTCCGCGGTGGGATACGAGCAGTACTTC. Translating it yields CASSPVGGSAVGYEQYF. The chain has TRBV4-3 and TRBJ2-7; 7 bases align to TRBD2. The V and J ends lost 4 bases and 4 bases, in that order; junction bases with no gene match: 16. Per the germline V gene, CDR1 is LGHNA and CDR2 is YSLEER. This CDR3 has 17 amino acids.

V and J are TRBV7-3 and TRBJ1-1, with D perhaps TRBD1 (5 bases). CDR1 SGHTA and CDR2 FQGTGA come from the germline V gene. This CDR3 comprises 14 residues. V shed 5 bases and J shed 1 base, with 11 bases lying between them. The CDR3 sequence is CASSPRGQNTEAFF. CDR3 nucleotide sequence: TGTGCCAGCAGCCCAAGGGGTCAGAACACTGAAGCTTTCTTT. Complete variable domain (other parts from reference TRBV7-3 and TRBJ1-1): GAGVSQTPSNKVTEKGKYVELRCDPISGHTALYWYRQSLGQGPEFLIYFQGTGAADDSGLPNDRFFAVRPEGSVSTLKIQRTERGDSAVYLCASSPRGQNTEAFFGQGTRLTVV.

The chain joins TRBV13 to TRBJ2-3, with TRBD2 as a possible D gene (5 bases). V shed 2 bases and J shed 6 bases, with 12 bases lying between them. The CDR3 consists of 14 residues. The V gene's germline CDR1 is PRHDT and CDR2 FYEKMQ (reference sequence). CDR3 nucleotides: TGTGCCAGCAGCTTATCACTAGGGTCGGATACGCAGTATTTT. Protein sequence: CASSLSLGSDTQYF.

This clone showed up just a few times. The rearrangement links TRBV2 to TRBJ1-6; 11 bases are shared with TRBD1. V lost 6 bases and J lost 7; bases outside the gene matches: 5. The germline V gene encodes CDR1 SNHLY and CDR2 FYNNEI. The CDR3 extends over 15 amino acids. The CDR3 DNA follows: TGTGCCAGCAGACGGACAGGGGGCAGAAATTCACCCCTCCACTTT. It is translated as CASRRTGGRNSPLHF. Full variable domain (remainder filled in from reference TRBV2 and TRBJ1-6): EPEVTQTPSHQVTQMGQEVILRCVPISNHLYFYWYRQILGQKVEFLVSFYNNEISEKSEIFDDQFSVERPDGSNFTLKIRSTKLEDSAMYFCASRRTGGRNSPLHFGNGTRLTVT.

The rearrangement uses TRBV30 and TRBJ1-5; tentatively, D is TRBD1 (5 bases). From germline, CDR1 is GTSNPN and CDR2 SVGIG (reference sequence). This CDR3 is built from 17 residues. V shed 1 base and J shed 0 bases, with 16 bases lying between them. The CDR3 bases are TGTGCCTGGAGTGGGGATAGGGGAAAATATAGCAATCAGCCCCAGCATTTT. This sequence encodes CAWSGDRGKYSNQPQHF. Using reference TRBV30 and TRBJ1-5 for the parts outside the CDR3, the full variable domain is SQTIHQWPATLVQPVGSPLSLECTVEGTSNPNLYWYRQAAGRGLQLLFYSVGIGQISSEVPQNLSASRPQDRQFILSSKKLLLSDSGFYLCAWSGDRGKYSNQPQHFGDGTRLSIL.

This clone was seen a few times. This chain connects TRBV28 to TRBJ1-5; D is possibly TRBD1 (6 bases). Germline V gene lookup returns CDR1 MDHEN and CDR2 SYDVKM. Trimming stripped 6 bases from V and 4 bases from J, with 10 bases between. This CDR3 is built from 13 residues. This CDR3 reads CASRNRENQPQHF. The DNA of the CDR3 is TGTGCCAGCAGAAACAGGGAAAATCAGCCCCAGCATTTT.

The chain couples TRBV11-2 to TRBJ1-1; possible D gene TRBD1, 6 bases. Trimming pared 5 bases from V and 6 bases from J, leaving 19 bases between. This CDR3 contains 15 residues. Germline CDR1 reads SGHAT; CDR2 reads FQNNGV. The CDR3 loop reads CASSPLGAWSSEAFF. Here the CDR3 DNA reads TGTGCCAGCAGCCCGCTGGGGGCGTGGTCCTCTGAAGCTTTCTTT. Complete variable domain (other parts from reference TRBV11-2 and TRBJ1-1): EAGVAQSPRYKIIEKRQSVAFWCNPISGHATLYWYQQILGQGPKLLIQFQNNGVVDDSQLPKDRFSAERLKGVDSTLKIQPAKLEDSAVYLCASSPLGAWSSEAFFGQGTRLTVV.

This clone was detected a few times. The chain carries TRBV7-9 and TRBJ2-3; TRBD2 agrees at 15 bases. The CDR3 consists of 18 residues. From germline, CDR1 is SEHNR and CDR2 FQNEAQ (reference sequence). V was pared by 5 bases and J by 5 bases, with 11 bases of the junction left unmatched. The CDR3 region has the DNA TGTGCCAGCAGCGCGCAGTCCGGGACTAGCGGGAGGAGAGATACGCAGTATTTT. The encoded protein is CASSAQSGTSGRRDTQYF.

This clone was seen once. The CDR3 sequence: CASSLGGATNTGELFF. In nucleotides, the CDR3 is TGTGCCAGCAGCTTAGGGGGGGCTACGAACACCGGGGAGCTGTTTTTT. The gene calls are TRBV13 and TRBJ2-2; D perhaps matches TRBD1 (6 bases). This CDR3 has 16 amino acids. Between the trimmed V and J ends, which lost 0 bases and 0 bases, there was a span of 8 bases. CDR1 and CDR2 (germline): PRHDT, FYEKMQ (reference sequence).

This chain links TRBV7-8 with TRBJ2-1; D might be TRBD2 (7 bases). V was trimmed by 3 bases and J by 0 bases, leaving 18 bases between them. Per germline, CDR1 SGHVS and CDR2 FQNEAQ. This CDR3 has 18 residues. CDR3 in DNA: TGTGCCAGCAGCTTTAGGGGGGGGTTGGGGAGCTCCTACAATGAGCAGTTCTTC. Amino acid sequence: CASSFRGGLGSSYNEQFF. Together with reference TRBV7-8 and TRBJ2-1, the CDR3 gives the full variable domain: GAGVSQSPRYKVAKRGQDVALRCDPISGHVSLFWYQQALGQGPEFLTYFQNEAQLDKSGLPSDRFFAERPEGSVSTLKIQRTQQEDSAVYLCASSFRGGLGSSYNEQFFGPGTRLTVL.

The chain links TRBV4-3 to TRBJ2-1; maybe TRBD2 (7 bases). Trimming removed 1 base at V and 0 bases at J, with 16 bases between. CDR1 is LGHNA and CDR2 is YSLEER in the germline V gene. The CDR3 length is 18 residues. The CDR3 loop is CASSQGKGGGLSYNEQFF. The CDR3 nucleotides read TGCGCCAGCAGCCAAGGCAAGGGGGGGGGCCTCTCCTACAATGAGCAGTTCTTC.

The gene calls are TRBV28 and TRBJ2-3, with a weak D call TRBD1 (7 bases). Germline V gene sequence: CDR1 MDHEN, CDR2 SYDVKM. The CDR3 spans 12 residues. Trimming removed 8 bases at V and 4 bases at J, with 10 bases between. The CDR3 is CASQGGADTQYF. CDR3 DNA: TGTGCCAGCCAGGGGGGCGCAGATACGCAGTATTTT. Combining the CDR3 with reference TRBV28 and TRBJ2-3 gives the whole variable domain DVKVTQSSRYLVKRTGEKVFLECVQDMDHENMFWYRQDPGLGLRLIYFSYDVKMKEKGDIPEGYSVSREKKERFSLILESASTNQTSMYLCASQGGADTQYFGPGTRLTVL.